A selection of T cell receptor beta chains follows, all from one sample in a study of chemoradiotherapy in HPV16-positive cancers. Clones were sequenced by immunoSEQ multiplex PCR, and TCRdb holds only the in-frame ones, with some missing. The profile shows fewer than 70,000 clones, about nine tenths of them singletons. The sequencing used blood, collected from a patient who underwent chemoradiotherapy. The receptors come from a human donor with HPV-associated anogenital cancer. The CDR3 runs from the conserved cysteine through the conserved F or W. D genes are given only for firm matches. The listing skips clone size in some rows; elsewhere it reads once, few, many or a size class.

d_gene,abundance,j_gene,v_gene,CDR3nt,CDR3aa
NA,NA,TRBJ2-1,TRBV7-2,TGTGCCAGCAGCTACGTCTACAATGAGCAGTTCTTC,CASSYVYNEQFF
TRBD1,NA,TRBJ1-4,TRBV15,TGTGCCACCAGCAGCTACAGGGGGCTTGCAACTAATGAAAAACTGTTTTTT,CATSSYRGLATNEKLFF
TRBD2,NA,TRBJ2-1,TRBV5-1,TGCGCCAGCAGCTTGGGACTAGCGATCTACAATGAGCAGTTCTTC,CASSLGLAIYNEQFF
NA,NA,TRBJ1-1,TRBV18,TGTGCCAGCTCACTGGACAGGAACACTGAAGCTTTCTTT,CASSLDRNTEAFF
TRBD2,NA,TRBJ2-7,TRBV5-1,TGCGCCAGCAGCCCGACCGGACTAGCGGGAGTCAGCGAGCAGTACTTC,CASSPTGLAGVSEQYF
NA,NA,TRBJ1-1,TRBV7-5,TGTGCCAGAAGCTTAGGAAACACTGAAGCTTTCTTT,CARSLGNTEAFF
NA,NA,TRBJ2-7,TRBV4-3,TGCGCCAGCAGCCAGGGGGTAGGGCGCTACGAGCAGTACTTC,CASSQGVGRYEQYF
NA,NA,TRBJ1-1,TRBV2,TGTGCCAGCAGTGCCTCAGGGGCGTACACTGAAGCTTTCTTT,CASSASGAYTEAFF
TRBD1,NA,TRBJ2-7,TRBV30,TGTGCCTGGAGTGTACTGGTGACAGGGGGTTTGGGAGAGCAGTACTTC,CAWSVLVTGGLGEQYF
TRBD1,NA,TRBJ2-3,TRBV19,TGTGCCAGTAGGGGACAGGGGTTTAGCACAGATACGCAGTATTTT,CASRGQGFSTDTQYF
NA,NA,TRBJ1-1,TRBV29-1,TGCAGCCCTACCTCGCTAATGAACACTGAAGCTTTCTTT,CSPTSLMNTEAFF
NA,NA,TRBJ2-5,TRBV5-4,TGTGCCAGCAGCTTGGGAGCTCCCGGGGAGACCCAGTACTTC,CASSLGAPGETQYF
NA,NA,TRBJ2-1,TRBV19,TGTGCCAGTAGTATCACCCCGGGGAGCTCCTACAATGAGCAGTTCTTC,CASSITPGSSYNEQFF
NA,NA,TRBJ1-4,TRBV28,TGTGCCAGCAGTTTAGCCCTGATCCGGGAAAAACTGTTTTTT,CASSLALIREKLFF
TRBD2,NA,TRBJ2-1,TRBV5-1,TGCGCCAGCAGCATACTAGCGGGAAGTGACAATGAGCAGTTCTTC,CASSILAGSDNEQFF
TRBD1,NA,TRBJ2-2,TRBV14,TGTGCCAGCAGCCGTTTAGCCGGGACAGGGGGTACCGGGGAGCTGTTTTTT,CASSRLAGTGGTGELFF
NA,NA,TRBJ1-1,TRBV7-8,TGTGCCAGCAGGCGTTCGGGACCGGGCACTGAAGCTTTCTTT,CASRRSGPGTEAFF
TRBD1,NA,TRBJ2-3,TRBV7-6,TGTGCCAGCAGCTTAGGTATAGGGGGCATAGATACGCAGTATTTT,CASSLGIGGIDTQYF
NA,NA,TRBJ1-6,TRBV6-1,TGTGCCAGCAGGCTCGATGGGAATTCACCCCTCCACTTT,CASRLDGNSPLHF
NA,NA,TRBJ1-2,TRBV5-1,TGCGCCAGCAGCTTGGTAGTGACCGCCAAGGGAGGCTACACCTTC,CASSLVVTAKGGYTF
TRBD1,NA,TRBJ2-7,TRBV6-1,TGTGCCAGCAGTGTGCGGACAGGGGGCATCTACGAGCAGTACTTC,CASSVRTGGIYEQYF
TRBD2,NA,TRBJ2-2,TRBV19,TGTGCCAGTAGTGTCCCAGGGTGGACTAGCGGGAGACGGTACACCGGGGAGCTGTTTTTT,CASSVPGWTSGRRYTGELFF
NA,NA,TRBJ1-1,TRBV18,TGTGCCAGCTCACCATCAACACTGAACACTGAAGCTTTCTTT,CASSPSTLNTEAFF
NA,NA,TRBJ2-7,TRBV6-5,TGTGCCAGCAGTCCGGGGTCCCAGACCTACGAGCAGTACTTC,CASSPGSQTYEQYF
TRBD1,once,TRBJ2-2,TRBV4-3,TGCGCCAGCAGCCTGGGACAGGCCACCGGGGAGCTGTTTTTT,CASSLGQATGELFF
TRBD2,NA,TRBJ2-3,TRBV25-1,TGTGCCAGCAGTGGTAGCGGGGCCACAGATACGCAGTATTTT,CASSGSGATDTQYF
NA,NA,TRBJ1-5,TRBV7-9,TGTGCCAGGACGGTTCTTAGCAATCAGCCCCAGCATTTT,CARTVLSNQPQHF
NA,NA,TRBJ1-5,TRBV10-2,TGCGCCAGCAGTGAGTCGGAGGCAAGCAATCAGCCCCAGCATTTT,CASSESEASNQPQHF
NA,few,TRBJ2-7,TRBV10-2,TGCGCCAGCAGTGAGTCGGGTAGGGAAAACGAGCAGTACTTC,CASSESGRENEQYF
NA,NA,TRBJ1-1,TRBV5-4,TGTGCCAGCAGAGGGGAAAGGAACACTGAAGCTTTCTTT,CASRGERNTEAFF
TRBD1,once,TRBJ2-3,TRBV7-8,TGTGCCAGCAGCCCGGGACAGGACACAGATACGCAGTATTTT,CASSPGQDTDTQYF
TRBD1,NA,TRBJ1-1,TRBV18,TGTGCCAGCTCACAACAGGGGGCCGGGAACACTGAAGCTTTCTTT,CASSQQGAGNTEAFF
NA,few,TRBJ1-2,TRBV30,TGTGCCTGGAGTTTCCCAGGGTCGGTTAATAACTATGGCTACACCTTC,CAWSFPGSVNNYGYTF
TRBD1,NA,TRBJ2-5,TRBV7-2,TGTGCCAGCAGCCGTGGGACAGGGACGGGAGAGACCCAGTACTTC,CASSRGTGTGETQYF
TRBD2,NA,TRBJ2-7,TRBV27,TGTGCCAGCAGTTTTAGCGGGGGGGTCCGCTCCTACGAGCAGTACTTC,CASSFSGGVRSYEQYF
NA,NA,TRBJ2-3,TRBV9,TGTGCCAGCAGTCCAGGACTAAAAAACACAGATACGCAGTATTTT,CASSPGLKNTDTQYF
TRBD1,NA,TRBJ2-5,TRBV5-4,TGTGCCAGCACCCCCGGGACAGGGACAGTGGGACAAGAGACCCAGTACTTC,CASTPGTGTVGQETQYF
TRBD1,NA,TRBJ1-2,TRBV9,TGTGCCAGCAGCGTGGGACAGGGTGTTAACGGCTACACCTTC,CASSVGQGVNGYTF
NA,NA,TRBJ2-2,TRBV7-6,TGTGCCAGCAGCGCAGGACTGACGAACACCGGGGAGCTGTTTTTT,CASSAGLTNTGELFF
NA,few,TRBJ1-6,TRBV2,TGTGCCAGCAGGCCGAGGTCGGCGGGAAATTCACCCCTCCACTTT,CASRPRSAGNSPLHF
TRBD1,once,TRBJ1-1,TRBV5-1,TGCGCCAGCAGCTTAACAGGGGTGACTGAAGCTTTCTTT,CASSLTGVTEAFF
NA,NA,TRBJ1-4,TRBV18,TGTGCCAGCTCACCAATGGGGGGCGGTGGTGAAAAACTGTTTTTT,CASSPMGGGGEKLFF
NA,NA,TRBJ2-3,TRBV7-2,TGTGCCAGCAGCTTAGATGGTGACCGCACAGATACGCAGTATTTT,CASSLDGDRTDTQYF
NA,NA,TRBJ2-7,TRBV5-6,TGTGCCAGCAGCTTCGGTCGAAACTACGAGCAGTACTTC,CASSFGRNYEQYF
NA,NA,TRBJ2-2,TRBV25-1,TGTGCCAGCCAAGCTAGTGTAAATACCGGGGAGCTGTTTTTT,CASQASVNTGELFF
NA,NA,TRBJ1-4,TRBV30,TGTGCCTGGAGTGTAAGCCCTCAGACTAATGAAAAACTGTTTTTT,CAWSVSPQTNEKLFF
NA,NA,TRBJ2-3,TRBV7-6,TGTGCCAGCAGCCTAGCCACAGATACGCAGTATTTT,CASSLATDTQYF
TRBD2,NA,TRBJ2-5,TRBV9,TGTGCCAGCAGCGTAGGGACTAGCGGGATCCAAGAGACCCAGTACTTC,CASSVGTSGIQETQYF
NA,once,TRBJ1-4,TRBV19,TGTGCCAGTAACACAGGCTCGCTTAATCTAAATGAAAAACTGTTTTTT,CASNTGSLNLNEKLFF
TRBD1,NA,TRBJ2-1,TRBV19,TGTGCCAGTAAAAGCATAAGGACAGGGACCTACAATGAGCAGTTCTTC,CASKSIRTGTYNEQFF
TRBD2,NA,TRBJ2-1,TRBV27,TGTGCCAGCAGTCCACTAGCGGGGGGGTTAAAGCAGTTCTTC,CASSPLAGGLKQFF
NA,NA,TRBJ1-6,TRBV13,TGTGCCAGCAGCAGTGTCTCCGGGACAACTTCCTATAATTCACCCCTCCACTTT,CASSSVSGTTSYNSPLHF
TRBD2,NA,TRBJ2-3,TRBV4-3,TGCGCCAGCAGCCCCTGGGCGGGGGGGCCGGGCACAGATACGCAGTATTTT,CASSPWAGGPGTDTQYF
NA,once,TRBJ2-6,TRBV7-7,TGTGCCAGCAGCCCCCGACCCGGGGCCAACGTCCTGACTTTC,CASSPRPGANVLTF
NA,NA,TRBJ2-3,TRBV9,TGTGCCAGCAGCAGGTTGTGGGGAGAGCTCACAGATACGCAGTATTTT,CASSRLWGELTDTQYF
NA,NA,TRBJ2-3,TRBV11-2,TGTGCCAGCAGCTTAGACGGAGGCAGCACAGATACGCAGTATTTT,CASSLDGGSTDTQYF
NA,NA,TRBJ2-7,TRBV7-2,TGTGCCAGCAGCATTTTCCAGGGCCACGAGCAGTACTTC,CASSIFQGHEQYF
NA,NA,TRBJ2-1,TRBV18,TGTGCCAGCTCACCAAGGGAGTCTGAGCAGTTCTTC,CASSPRESEQFF
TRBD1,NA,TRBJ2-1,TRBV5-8,TGTGCCAGCAGCGTACTGCAGGGGGCATCTTACAATGAGCAGTTCTTC,CASSVLQGASYNEQFF